A single sample is the source of the 9 T cell receptor beta chains below, sequenced in a study of long-term antiretroviral therapy in people with HIV. Version v3.0 of the immunoSEQ assay ran at survey level. The assay was immunoSEQ multiplex PCR, and TCRdb's table has in-frame clones only and misses some. This table has tens of thousands of clones, around four fifths appearing once. The sequencing used unsorted PBMCs, collected almost 2.9 years after starting antiretroviral therapy. Every receptor here comes from a man younger than 40 with HIV.

The chain couples TRBV27 to TRBJ2-5, with D uncertain. Germline CDR1 MNHEY, CDR2 SMNVEV (reference sequence). The length of the CDR3 is 14 residues. The germline V and J ends were trimmed by 2 bases and 4 bases, with 11 bases remaining between them. The CDR3 loop reads CASSLGLPGETQYF. The CDR3 DNA reads TGTGCCAGCAGTTTAGGGCTTCCGGGAGAGACCCAGTACTTC.

The chain joins TRBV30 to TRBJ2-5, with D uncertain. Germline CDR1 reads GTSNPN; CDR2 reads SVGIG (reference sequence). This CDR3 has 15 amino acids. With 0 bases removed from V and 7 bases from J, the gap between germline ends came to 18 bases. CDR3: CAWSVGSAGDGTQYF. The CDR3 bases are TGTGCCTGGAGTGTAGGCTCGGCAGGTGATGGGACCCAGTACTTC.

This clone came up once. The chain combines TRBV28 with TRBJ2-7; TRBD1 agrees at 7 bases. The CDR3 runs to 13 residues. Trimming took 6 bases from V and 0 from J; bases not matched to a gene: 2. Germline CDR1 MDHEN, CDR2 SYDVKM. CDR3 sequence: CASRGDSSYEQYF. CDR3 sequence (DNA): TGTGCCAGCAGGGGGGACAGCTCCTACGAGCAGTACTTC.

The J gene is TRBJ2-3, the V gene TRBV5-1, with D possibly being TRBD2 (6 bases). The V gene lost 5 bases and the J gene lost 2 bases, with 15 bases spanning the gap. The germline V gene has CDR1 SGHRS and CDR2 YFSETQ. This CDR3 region has 15 residues. The CDR3 coding sequence is TGCGCCAGCAGAGGGGACTCGTACCCCACAGATACGCAGTATTTT. This encodes CASRGDSYPTDTQYF.

The chain carries TRBV27 and TRBJ1-2; the D gene is possibly TRBD1 (5 bases). The CDR3 is 15 amino acids. V lost 8 bases, J lost 4 bases, and 20 bases lay in between. Germline V gene sequence: CDR1 MNHEY, CDR2 SMNVEV (reference sequence). CDR3: CASADPGIPRYGYTF. CDR3 DNA sequence: TGTGCCAGCGCGGACCCAGGGATTCCCCGCTATGGCTACACCTTC.

The V and J genes are TRBV10-3 and TRBJ2-7; the match to TRBD1 covers 11 bases. CDR3 size: 17 residues. Losses at the gene ends were 5 bases for V and 0 bases for J; bases not matched to a gene: 9. Germline V gene data show CDR1 as ENHRY and CDR2 as SYGVKD. CDR3 loop: CAISWSPGQGVSYEQYF. In DNA, the CDR3 is TGTGCCATCAGTTGGTCCCCGGGACAGGGGGTCTCCTACGAGCAGTACTTC.

The chain carries TRBV5-8 and TRBJ2-3; TRBD1 agrees at 10 bases. The germline gives CDR1 SGHTS, CDR2 YDEGEE. The CDR3 length is 15 residues. The V and J ends lost 4 bases and 3 bases, in that order; junction bases with no gene match: 5. Here the CDR3 reads CASSPWTGGTDTQYF. CDR3 nucleotide sequence: TGTGCCAGCAGCCCCTGGACAGGGGGTACAGATACGCAGTATTTT.

V usage is TRBV5-6 and J usage is TRBJ1-1; D is perhaps TRBD1 (6 bases). The CDR3 loop spans 13 amino acids. The V gene lost 0 bases and the J gene lost 10 bases, with 13 bases spanning the gap. The germline CDR1 and CDR2 sequences are SGHDT and YYEEEE. The CDR3 nucleotides read TGTGCCAGCAGCTTGGCCGGGGGAGGGGGAGCTTTCTTT. It is translated as CASSLAGGGGAFF.

This clone has a single count. This chain's CDR3 is CASSERLAGGRETQYF. The CDR3 DNA reads TGTGCCAGCAGCGAACGGTTAGCGGGGGGCCGGGAGACCCAGTACTTC. This sequence joins TRBV13 and TRBJ2-5; 10 positions match TRBD2. Germline V gene lookup returns CDR1 PRHDT and CDR2 FYEKMQ (reference sequence). The CDR3 contains 16 residues. V lost 5 bases, J lost 5 bases, and 11 bases stayed unmatched.